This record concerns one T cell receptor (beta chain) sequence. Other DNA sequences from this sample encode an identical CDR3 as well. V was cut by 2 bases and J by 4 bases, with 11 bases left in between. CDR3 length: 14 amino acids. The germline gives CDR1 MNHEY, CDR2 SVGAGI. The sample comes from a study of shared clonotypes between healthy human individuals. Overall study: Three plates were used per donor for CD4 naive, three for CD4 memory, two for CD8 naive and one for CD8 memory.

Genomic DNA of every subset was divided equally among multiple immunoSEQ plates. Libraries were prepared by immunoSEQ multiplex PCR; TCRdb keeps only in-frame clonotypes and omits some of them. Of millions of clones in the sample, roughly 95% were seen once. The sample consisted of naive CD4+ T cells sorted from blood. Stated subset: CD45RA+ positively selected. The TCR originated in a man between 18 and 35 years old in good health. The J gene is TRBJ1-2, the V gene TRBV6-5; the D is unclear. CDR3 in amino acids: CASSYSREGYGYTF. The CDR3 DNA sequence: TGTGCCAGCAGTTACAGTAGGGAGGGCTATGGCTACACCTTC.